This TCR beta chain was recovered during a study of T cells in tuberculosis. Study as a whole: Samples predate treatment or fall within its first 7 days. Broader study findings: Smaller distances to GMM-specific TCRs suggested their expansion in active tuberculosis.

Sequenced by immunoSEQ multiplex PCR; TCRdb stores in-frame clones only, minus some. The data contain 30,000 or so clones, about 84% of them singletons. Turning to this clone: The target antigen is unknown.

Germline CDR1 and CDR2: MNHEY and SMNVEV (reference sequence). There are 18 residues in the CDR3. V was trimmed by 5 bases and J by 0 bases, leaving 23 bases between them. Specified time point: new active TB diagnosis, blood taken before or within 7 days of starting treatment. V and J are TRBV27 and TRBJ2-7; D is perhaps TRBD1 (5 bases). Specimen: PBMCs, collected at tuberculosis diagnosis. The TCR comes from an adult with tuberculosis. CDR3 coding DNA: TGTGCCAGCAGTCCATCCCGGTGGTACAGGTTTGACTCCTACGAGCAGTACTTC. This translates into CASSPSRWYRFDSYEQYF.